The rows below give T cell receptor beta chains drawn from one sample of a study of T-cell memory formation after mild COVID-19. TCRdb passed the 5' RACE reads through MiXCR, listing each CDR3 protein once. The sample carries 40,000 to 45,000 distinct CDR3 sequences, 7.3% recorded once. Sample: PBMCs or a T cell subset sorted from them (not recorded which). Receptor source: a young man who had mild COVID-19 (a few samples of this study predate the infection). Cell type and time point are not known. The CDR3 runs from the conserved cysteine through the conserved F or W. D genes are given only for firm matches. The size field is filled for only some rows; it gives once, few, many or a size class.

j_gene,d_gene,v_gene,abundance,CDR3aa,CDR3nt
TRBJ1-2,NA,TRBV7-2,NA,CASSLLEGLGYRGYTF,TGTGCCAGCAGCTTACTCGAGGGGCTCGGGTATCGTGGCTACACCTTC
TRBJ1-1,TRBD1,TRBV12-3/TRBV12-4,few,CASSQGARNTEAFF,TGTGCCAGCAGTCAGGGGGCGCGAAACACTGAAGCTTTCTTT
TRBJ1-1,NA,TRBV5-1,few,CASSARDTLETEAFF,TGCGCCAGCAGCGCGCGGGACACCTTGGAGACTGAAGCTTTCTTT
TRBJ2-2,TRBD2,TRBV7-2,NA,CASSFSSGGPNTGELFF,TGTGCCAGCAGCTTCTCTAGCGGGGGCCCTAACACCGGGGAGCTGTTTTTT
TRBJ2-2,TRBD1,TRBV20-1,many,CSAEPDRVRRELFF,TGCAGTGCCGAGCCGGACAGGGTGCGGCGGGAGCTGTTTTTT
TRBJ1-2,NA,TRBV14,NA,CASSQDQSYGYTF,TGTGCCAGCAGCCAAGACCAGTCATATGGCTACACCTTC
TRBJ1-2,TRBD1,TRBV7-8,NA,CASSRTDRANYGYTF,TGTGCCAGCAGCCGAACTGACAGGGCGAACTATGGCTACACCTTC
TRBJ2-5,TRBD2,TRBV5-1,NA,CASRTSGGQETQYF,TGCGCCAGCAGGACTAGCGGGGGGCAAGAGACCCAGTACTTC
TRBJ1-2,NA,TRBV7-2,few,CASNFKGGGGYTF,TGTGCCAGCAATTTTAAGGGGGGCGGTGGCTACACCTTC
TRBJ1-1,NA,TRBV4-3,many,CASSQDDSRYTEAFF,TGCGCCAGCAGCCAAGATGACAGCAGGTACACTGAAGCTTTCTTT
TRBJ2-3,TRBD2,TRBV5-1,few,CASSMSGGAEVDTQYF,TGCGCCAGCAGCATGAGCGGGGGGGCCGAGGTAGATACGCAGTATTTT
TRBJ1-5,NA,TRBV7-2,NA,CASSLVAQDLYQPQHF,TGTGCCAGCAGCTTAGTAGCGCAGGACCTTTATCAGCCCCAGCATTTT
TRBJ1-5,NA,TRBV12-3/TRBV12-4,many,CASSQQTGQPQHF,TGTGCCAGCAGCCAACAAACCGGTCAGCCCCAGCATTTT
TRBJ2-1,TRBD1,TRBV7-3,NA,CASSLRQGRWGEQFF,TGTGCCAGCAGCCTCAGACAGGGCCGATGGGGTGAGCAGTTCTTC
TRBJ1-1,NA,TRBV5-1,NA,CASSTSTVHTEAFF,TGCGCCAGCAGCACATCGACAGTCCACACTGAAGCTTTCTTT
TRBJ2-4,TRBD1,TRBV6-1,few,CATYPGQGLNIQYF,TGTGCCACCTATCCGGGACAGGGGCTGAACATTCAGTACTTC